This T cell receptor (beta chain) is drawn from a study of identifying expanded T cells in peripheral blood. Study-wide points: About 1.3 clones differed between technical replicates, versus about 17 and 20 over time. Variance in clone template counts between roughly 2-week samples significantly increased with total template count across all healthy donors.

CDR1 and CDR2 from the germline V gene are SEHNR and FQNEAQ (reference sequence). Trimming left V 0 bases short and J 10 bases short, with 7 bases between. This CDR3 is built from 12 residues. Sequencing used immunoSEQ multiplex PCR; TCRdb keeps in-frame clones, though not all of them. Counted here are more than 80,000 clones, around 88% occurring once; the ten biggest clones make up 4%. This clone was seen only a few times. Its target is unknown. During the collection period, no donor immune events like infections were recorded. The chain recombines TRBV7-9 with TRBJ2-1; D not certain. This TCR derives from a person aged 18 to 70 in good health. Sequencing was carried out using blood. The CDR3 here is CASSLAVNEQFF. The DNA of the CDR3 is TGTGCCAGCAGCTTAGCGGTCAACGAGCAGTTCTTC.